This TCR beta chain comes out of a study of T-cell memory formation after mild COVID-19. The overall study: Most TCR clusters belonged to a single donor. Study findings and constraints: Researchers found some responding clones in pre-infection memory, a sign that cross-reactive memory joined. Of the contracting clones, CD4+ ones lay mainly in CM and EM, and CD8+ ones in EMRA.

After removal of 5 bases from V and 8 bases from J, the junction contained 2 bases not matched to a gene. The CDR3 contains 13 residues. Germline CDR1 is SGHTA and CDR2 is FQGTGA. This clonotype was seen only a few times. Its antigen is not known. Constant-segment-primed 5'RACE gave TCR alpha and TCR beta cDNA libraries with sample barcodes and UMIs. Each CDR3 protein gets one entry after TCRdb re-called the 5' RACE reads with MiXCR. The table lists around 320,000 distinct CDR3 sequences, roughly 21% of them singletons. This sequence joins TRBV7-3 and TRBJ2-1; 11 bases agree with TRBD2. The specimen sequenced was PBMCs or a T cell subset sorted from them (not recorded which). The clonotype originates from a man aged 18 to 30 who had mild COVID-19 (a few samples of this study predate the infection). Cell type and time point are not known. CDR3 nucleotides: TGTGCCAGCAGCGGGACTAGCGGTGATGAGCAGTTCTTC. The encoded protein is CASSGTSGDEQFF. Filled out from reference TRBV7-3 and TRBJ2-1, the complete variable domain reads GAGVSQTPSNKVTEKGKYVELRCDPISGHTALYWYRQSLGQGPEFLIYFQGTGAADDSGLPNDRFFAVRPEGSVSTLKIQRTERGDSAVYLCASSGTSGDEQFFGPGTRLTVL.